This is a list of T cell receptor beta chains from one sample in a study of OX40 agonist ivuxolimab in advanced cancers. The repertoire was sequenced with immunoSEQ multiplex PCR; TCRdb's copy has only in-frame clones and lacks some. The sample records 70,000 to 90,000 clones, 85% to 90% being singletons. The specimen was CD4+ or CD8+ T cells sorted from blood, collected in a trial of the OX40 agonist ivuxolimab. The receptors were gathered from an adult with an advanced solid tumor such as melanoma, head and neck, liver or kidney cancer. The CDR3 runs from the conserved cysteine through the conserved F or W. Fields, in order: V gene, J gene, CDR3 protein.

V gene: TRBV11-2
J gene: TRBJ1-2
CDR3 protein: CASSSQGSPFNYGYTF

V gene: TRBV9
J gene: TRBJ2-1
CDR3 protein: CASSVDGVRGHNEQFF

V gene: TRBV10-2
J gene: TRBJ1-1
CDR3 protein: CASARPGERTEAFF

V gene: TRBV6-1
J gene: TRBJ1-2
CDR3 protein: CASRERGGAYGYTF

V gene: TRBV6-5
J gene: TRBJ1-2
CDR3 protein: CASSEVSAGGYTF

V gene: TRBV7-9
J gene: TRBJ1-1
CDR3 protein: CASSSGLGNTEAFF

V gene: TRBV4-1
J gene: TRBJ2-1
CDR3 protein: CASSQDTGMNEQFF

V gene: TRBV27
J gene: TRBJ2-1
CDR3 protein: CASSLALGSYNEQFF

V gene: TRBV30
J gene: TRBJ1-1
CDR3 protein: CAWSVGAAEAFF

V gene: TRBV4-1
J gene: TRBJ2-3
CDR3 protein: CASSLPRLAGGTDTQYF

V gene: TRBV5-1
J gene: TRBJ2-6
CDR3 protein: CASSSGANVLTF

V gene: TRBV27
J gene: TRBJ1-2
CDR3 protein: CASSFDAGGYGYTF

V gene: TRBV11-2
J gene: TRBJ2-3
CDR3 protein: CASSRTGGGDTQYF

V gene: TRBV30
J gene: TRBJ2-3
CDR3 protein: CAWSGLTQFAQADSSTDTQYF

V gene: TRBV28
J gene: TRBJ1-2
CDR3 protein: CASSSWTDGYTF

V gene: TRBV28
J gene: TRBJ1-1
CDR3 protein: CASSFRGRVGTEAFF